This paragraph covers one T cell receptor (beta chain) sequence. The data were obtained in a study of T cell changes during pregnancy in multiple sclerosis. Clones were sequenced by immunoSEQ multiplex PCR, and TCRdb holds only the in-frame ones, with some missing. Of more than 25,000 clones listed, 80% to 90% were seen once; the top ten hold 8% to 10%. The CDR3 is made up of 14 amino acids. Trimming took off 7 bases at V and 0 bases at J, with 13 bases between the two ends. The germline CDR1 and CDR2 sequences are MNHEY and SVGAGI. This TCR was recovered from a female donor with multiple sclerosis, enrolled in a pregnancy study. The sample was CD8+ T cells from peripheral blood mononuclear cells, taken in the first trimester of pregnancy. The genes are TRBV6-5 and TRBJ2-7; TRBD2 is a possible D gene (6 bases). This chain's CDR3 is CASTSGGTSYEQYF. The CDR3 DNA is TGTGCCAGCACCTCCGGCGGGACCTCCTACGAGCAGTACTTC.